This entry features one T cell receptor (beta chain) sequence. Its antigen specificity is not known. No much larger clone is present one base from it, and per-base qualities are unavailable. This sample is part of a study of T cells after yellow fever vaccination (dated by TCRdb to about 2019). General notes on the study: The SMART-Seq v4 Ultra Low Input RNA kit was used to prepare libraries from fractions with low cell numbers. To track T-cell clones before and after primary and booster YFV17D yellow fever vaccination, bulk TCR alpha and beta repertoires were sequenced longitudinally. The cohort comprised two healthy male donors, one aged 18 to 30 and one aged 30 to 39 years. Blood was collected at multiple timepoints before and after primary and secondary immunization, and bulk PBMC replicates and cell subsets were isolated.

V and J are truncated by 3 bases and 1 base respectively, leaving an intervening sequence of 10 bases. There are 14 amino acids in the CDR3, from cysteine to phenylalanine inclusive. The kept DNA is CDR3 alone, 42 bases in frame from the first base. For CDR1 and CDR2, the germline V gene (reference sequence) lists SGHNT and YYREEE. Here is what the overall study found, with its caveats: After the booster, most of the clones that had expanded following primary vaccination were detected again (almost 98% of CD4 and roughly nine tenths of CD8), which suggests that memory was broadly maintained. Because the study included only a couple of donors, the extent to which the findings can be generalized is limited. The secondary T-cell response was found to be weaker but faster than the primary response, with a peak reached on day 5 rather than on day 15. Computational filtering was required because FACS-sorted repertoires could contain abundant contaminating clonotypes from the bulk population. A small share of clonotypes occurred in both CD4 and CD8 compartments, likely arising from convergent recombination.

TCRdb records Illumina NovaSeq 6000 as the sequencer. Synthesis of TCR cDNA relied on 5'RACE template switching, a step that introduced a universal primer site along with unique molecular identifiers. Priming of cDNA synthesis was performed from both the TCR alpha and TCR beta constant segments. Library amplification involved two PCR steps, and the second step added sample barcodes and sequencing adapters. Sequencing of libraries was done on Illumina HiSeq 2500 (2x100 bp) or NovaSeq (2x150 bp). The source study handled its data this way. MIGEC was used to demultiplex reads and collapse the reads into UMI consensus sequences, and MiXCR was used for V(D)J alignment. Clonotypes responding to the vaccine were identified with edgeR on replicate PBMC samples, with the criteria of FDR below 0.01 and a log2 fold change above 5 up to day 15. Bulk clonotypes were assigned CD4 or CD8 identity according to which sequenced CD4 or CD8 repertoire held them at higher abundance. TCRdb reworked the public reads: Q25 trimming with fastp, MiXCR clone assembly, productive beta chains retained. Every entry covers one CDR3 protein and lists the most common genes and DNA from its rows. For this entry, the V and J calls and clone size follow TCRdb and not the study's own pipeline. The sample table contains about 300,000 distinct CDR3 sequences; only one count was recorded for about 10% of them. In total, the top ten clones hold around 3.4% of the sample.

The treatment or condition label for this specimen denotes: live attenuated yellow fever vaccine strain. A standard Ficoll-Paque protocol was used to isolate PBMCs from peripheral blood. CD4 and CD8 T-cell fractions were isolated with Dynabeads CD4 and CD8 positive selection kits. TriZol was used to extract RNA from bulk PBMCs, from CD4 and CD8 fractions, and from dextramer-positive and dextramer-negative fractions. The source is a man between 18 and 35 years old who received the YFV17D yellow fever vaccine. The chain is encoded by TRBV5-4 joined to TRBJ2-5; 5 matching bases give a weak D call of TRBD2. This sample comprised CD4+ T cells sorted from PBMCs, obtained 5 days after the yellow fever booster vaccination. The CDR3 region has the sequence CASSWQTTQETQYF. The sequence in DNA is TGTGCCAGCAGCTGGCAGACTACCCAAGAGACCCAGTACTTC. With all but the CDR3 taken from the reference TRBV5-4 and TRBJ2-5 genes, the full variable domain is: ETGVTQSPTHLIKTRGQQVTLRCSSQSGHNTVSWYQQALGQGPQFIFQYYREEENGRGNFPPRFSGLQFPNYSSELNVNALELDDSALYLCASSWQTTQETQYFGPGTRLLVL.